This T cell receptor beta chain was recorded in a study of cytomegalovirus exposure and HLA in healthy donors. Overall study results and limits: Indistinguishable V segments such as TRBV6-2 and TRBV6-3 were excluded.

The V gene lost 8 bases and the J gene lost 5 bases, with 21 bases spanning the gap. CDR1 is LNHDA, CDR2 SQIVND, per germline (reference sequence). There are 15 residues in the CDR3. At collection, donors were nominally healthy, but unrecorded immune exposures were probable. About this clone: Its antigen is as yet unknown.

The PCR contained 60 Vbeta and 13 Jbeta primers. Data came from immunoSEQ multiplex PCR; TCRdb stores just in-frame clones and leaves some out. The top ten clones hold less than 0.65% of a sample with 170,000 or so clones, 82% of them seen once. The chain links TRBV19 to TRBJ1-1, with D tentatively TRBD1 (5 bases). Material: PBMCs. The TCR was taken from a woman in her fifties or sixties in good health and CMV-seronegative. The CDR3 nucleotides are TGTGCCAGTCGCTCAAATCCCGGACAACCGACTGAAGCTTTCTTT. Translated, it gives CASRSNPGQPTEAFF. Looking up the rest from reference TRBV19 and TRBJ1-1 gives the full variable domain: DGGITQSPKYLFRKEGQNVTLSCEQNLNHDAMYWYRQDPGQGLRLIYYSQIVNDFQKGDIAEGYSVSREKKESFPLTVTSAQKNPTAFYLCASRSNPGQPTEAFFGQGTRLTVV.